The entry below describes one T cell receptor beta chain. Deletions cut 3 bases from V and 7 bases from J, with 7 bases between. Germline V gene lookup returns CDR1 KGHSH and CDR2 LQKENI. The length of the CDR3 is 11 residues. In the source study's methods: Reference gene primers were amplified, and this amplification served to estimate nucleated cell counts. Using immunoSEQ multiplex PCR, the repertoire was profiled, and TCRdb retains in-frame clones only, with some absent. That table is the source of V, J and clone size, and D and trimming were worked out from the DNA. The table has 65,000 to 90,000 clones, roughly three quarters seen once. This record belongs to a study of blood T cell repertoires in COVID-19. Study-wide context: Researchers got acute and convalescent COVID-19 samples from the United States, Italy and Spain. Sources were T cells, B-cell-depleted T cells, or PBMCs; the material itself was cDNA or gDNA.

This sequence joins TRBV18 and TRBJ2-7; D is possibly TRBD2 (5 bases). This TCR was recovered from a man aged 65 to 79 with active or convalescent COVID-19. Specimen: peripheral blood. CDR3 coding DNA: TGTGCCAGCTCACCTCAGCGGGAGCAGTACTTC. It specifies CASSPQREQYF.